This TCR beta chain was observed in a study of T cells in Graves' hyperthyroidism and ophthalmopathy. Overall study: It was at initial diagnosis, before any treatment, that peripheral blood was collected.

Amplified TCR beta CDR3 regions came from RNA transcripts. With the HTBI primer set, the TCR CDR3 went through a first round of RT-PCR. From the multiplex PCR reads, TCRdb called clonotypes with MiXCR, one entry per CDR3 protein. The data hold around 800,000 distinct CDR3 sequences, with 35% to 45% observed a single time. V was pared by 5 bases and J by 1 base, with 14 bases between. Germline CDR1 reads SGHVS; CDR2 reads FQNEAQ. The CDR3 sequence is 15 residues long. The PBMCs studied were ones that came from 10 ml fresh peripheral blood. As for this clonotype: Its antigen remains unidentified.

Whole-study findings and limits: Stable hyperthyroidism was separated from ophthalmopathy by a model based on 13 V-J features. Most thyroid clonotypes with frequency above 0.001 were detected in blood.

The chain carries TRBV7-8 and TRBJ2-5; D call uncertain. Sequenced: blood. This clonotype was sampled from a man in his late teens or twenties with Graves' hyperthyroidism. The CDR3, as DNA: TGTGCCAGCAGCCCTCTTGTTGCGGCCCAAGAGACCCAGTACTTC. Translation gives CASSPLVAAQETQYF.